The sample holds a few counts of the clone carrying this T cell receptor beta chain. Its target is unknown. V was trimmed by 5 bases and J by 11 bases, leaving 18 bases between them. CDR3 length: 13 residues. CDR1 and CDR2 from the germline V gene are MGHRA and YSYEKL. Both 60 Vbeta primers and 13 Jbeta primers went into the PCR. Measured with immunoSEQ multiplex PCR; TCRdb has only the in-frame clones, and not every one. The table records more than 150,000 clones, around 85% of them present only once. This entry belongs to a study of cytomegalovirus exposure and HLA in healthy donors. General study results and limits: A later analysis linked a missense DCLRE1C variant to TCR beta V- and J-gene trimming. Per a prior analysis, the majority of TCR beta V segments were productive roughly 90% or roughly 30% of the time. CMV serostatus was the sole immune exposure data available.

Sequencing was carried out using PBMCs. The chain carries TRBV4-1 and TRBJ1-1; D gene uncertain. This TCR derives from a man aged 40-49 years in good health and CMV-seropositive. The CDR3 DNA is TGCGCCAGCAGCACACCGTTGGCAGGCGCCGCTTTCTTT. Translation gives CASSTPLAGAAFF.